Presented here are 3 T cell receptor beta chains from one specimen sequenced in a study of T cell responses to AZD1222 COVID-19 vaccine. Repertoires were generated with immunoSEQ multiplex PCR, while TCRdb's copy carries only in-frame clones and drops some. The profile shows around 190,000 clones, around 94% of them singletons. The sequenced sample was peripheral blood, obtained on day 0 of AZD1222 vaccination. The receptor set was obtained from an adult in good health.

This clone was detected only a few times. The V gene is TRBV6-2 or TRBV6-3, the J gene TRBJ1-5; D is unclear. Trimming took 4 bases from V and 9 from J, leaving 13 bases between them. This CDR3 comprises 13 residues. Germline V lookup: CDR1 MNHEY, CDR2 SVGEGT. The CDR3, as DNA: TGTGCCAGCAGTTGGACGAGAAATTCGCCCCAGCATTTT. Its protein is CASSWTRNSPQHF.

The chain is built from TRBV7-3 and TRBJ2-6, with TRBD1 identical over 7 bases. The length of the CDR3 is 18 residues. The J segment lost 2 bases and the V segment lost 4 bases, leaving 11 bases of the junction unmatched. Germline V CDR1 and CDR2: SGHTA, FQGTGA. The CDR3 here is CASSSLGDRPTGANVLTF. In DNA form, the CDR3 reads TGTGCCAGCAGCTCTCTTGGGGACAGACCTACTGGGGCCAACGTCCTGACTTTC.

The chain links TRBV6-5 to TRBJ1-6, with D perhaps matching TRBD1 (6 bases). The length of the CDR3 is 15 residues. Trimming cost V 6 bases and J 7 bases, with 16 bases left between them. The V gene's germline CDR1 is MNHEY and CDR2 SVGAGI. The CDR3 loop is CASRMLGARNSPLHF. The CDR3 nucleotides read TGTGCCAGCAGGATGTTGGGGGCTCGGAATTCACCCCTCCACTTT.